This TCR beta chain was obtained from a study of blood T cells in healthy people across ages. Study information: For every two T cells, template switching captured about one barcoded beta molecule. General study findings and limits: A greater number of naive CD4+ cells and higher diversity distinguished long-lived donors from aged donors. Estimates based on one million T cells were treated as lower bounds.

There are 14 residues in the CDR3. Unmatched junction bases numbered 3, after V lost 4 bases and J lost 3 bases. Per germline, CDR1 SQVTM and CDR2 ANQGSEA. A second PCR, run for roughly 7 to 12 cycles, used a sample-barcoded 5' primer plus a J-beta primer mix. TCRdb analysed the 5' RACE reads with MiXCR anew, one entry per CDR3 protein. The data hold over 1,200,000 distinct CDR3 sequences, with 55% to 75% observed a single time. PBMCs numbering at least 7 million were isolated per sample. This clonotype occurred many times. Its antigen remains unidentified. This TCR derives from a man aged 18 to 29 in good health. Sequences were obtained from blood. This chain links TRBV29-1 with TRBJ2-7, with 13 bases identical to TRBD2. The CDR3 protein is CSVAGLAGIYEQYF. The CDR3 DNA is TGCAGCGTTGCGGGACTAGCGGGGATCTACGAGCAGTACTTC.